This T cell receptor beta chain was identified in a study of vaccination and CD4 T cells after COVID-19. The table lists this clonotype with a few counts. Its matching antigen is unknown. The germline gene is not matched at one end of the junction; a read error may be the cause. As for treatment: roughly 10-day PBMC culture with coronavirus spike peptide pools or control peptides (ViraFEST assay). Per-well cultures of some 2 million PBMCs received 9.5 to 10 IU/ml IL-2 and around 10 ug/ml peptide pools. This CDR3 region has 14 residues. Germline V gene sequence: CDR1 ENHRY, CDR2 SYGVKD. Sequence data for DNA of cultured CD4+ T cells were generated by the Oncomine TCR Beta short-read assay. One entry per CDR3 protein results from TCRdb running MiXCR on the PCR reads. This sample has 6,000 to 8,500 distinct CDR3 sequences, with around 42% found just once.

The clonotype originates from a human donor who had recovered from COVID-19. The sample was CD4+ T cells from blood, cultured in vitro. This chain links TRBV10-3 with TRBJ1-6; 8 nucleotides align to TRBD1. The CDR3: CASSWDRPNSPLHF. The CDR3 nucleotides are TGTGCCAGCAGTTGGGACAGGCCCAATTCACCCCTCCACTTT.